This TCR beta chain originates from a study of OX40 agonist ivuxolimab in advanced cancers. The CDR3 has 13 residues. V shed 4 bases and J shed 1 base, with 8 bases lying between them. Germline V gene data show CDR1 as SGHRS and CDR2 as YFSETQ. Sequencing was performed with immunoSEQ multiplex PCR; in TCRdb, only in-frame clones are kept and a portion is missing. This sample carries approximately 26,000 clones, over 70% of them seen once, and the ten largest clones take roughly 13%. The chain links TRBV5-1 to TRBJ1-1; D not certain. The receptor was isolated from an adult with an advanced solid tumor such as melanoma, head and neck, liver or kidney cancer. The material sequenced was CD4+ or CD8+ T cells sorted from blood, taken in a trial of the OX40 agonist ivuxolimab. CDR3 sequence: CASSRAPNTEAFF. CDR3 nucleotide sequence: TGCGCCAGCAGCCGAGCTCCGAACACTGAAGCTTTCTTT. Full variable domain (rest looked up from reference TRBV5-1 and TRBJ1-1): KAGVTQTPRYLIKTRGQQVTLSCSPISGHRSVSWYQQTPGQGLQFLFEYFSETQRNKGNFPGRFSGRQFSNSRSEMNVSTLELGDSALYLCASSRAPNTEAFFGQGTRLTVV.